One sample yielded the 30 T cell receptor beta chains listed below, sequenced in a study of cytomegalovirus exposure and HLA in healthy donors. Amplification used 60 Vbeta primers and 13 Jbeta primers. Clones were read by immunoSEQ multiplex PCR, and TCRdb kept only the in-frame ones, dropping some. The sample holds under 200,000 clones, 75% to 90% seen once. Sequencing was carried out using PBMCs. The receptor source for this set is a middle-aged man in good health and CMV-seropositive.

Remarks on this clone: The germline gene is not matched at one end of the junction; a read error may be the cause. The chain links TRBV7-8 to TRBJ1-1; unclear D gene. The CDR3 consists of 15 residues. Germline-derived CDR1 and CDR2 are SGHVS and FQNEAQ. This chain's CDR3 is CASSLDLGGNAEAFF. CDR3 DNA sequence: TGTGCCAGCAGCTTAGATCTGGGCGGGAACGCTGAAGCTTTCTTT.

This chain connects TRBV7-3 to TRBJ2-1; D gene uncertain. Germline assignment: CDR1 SGHTA and CDR2 FQGTGA. CDR3 length: 12 amino acids. Between the trimmed V and J ends, which lost 6 bases and 10 bases, there was a span of 13 bases. This chain's CDR3 is CASSYPSREQFF. In DNA form, the CDR3 reads TGTGCCAGCAGTTACCCTTCTAGGGAGCAGTTCTTC.

The chain combines TRBV7-6 with TRBJ2-1; 7 bases align to TRBD1. CDR1 is SGHVS, CDR2 FNYEAQ, per germline. V lost 1 base, J lost 9 bases, and 9 bases stayed unmatched. The CDR3 runs 15 residues. The DNA of the CDR3 is TGTGCCAGCAGCTTAGGACAGGGCGGAGTGCCTGAGCAGTTCTTC. Residues: CASSLGQGGVPEQFF.

The J gene is TRBJ2-7, the V gene TRBV5-4, with 7 positions matching TRBD1. The CDR3 spans 13 residues. The V gene end was trimmed by 3 bases and the J gene end by 2 bases; junction bases not matched to a gene: 2. Germline V gives CDR1 SGHNT, CDR2 YYREEE (reference sequence). In DNA form, the CDR3 reads TGTGCCAGCAGCTATGACAGGGCCTACGAGCAGTACTTC. Encoded protein: CASSYDRAYEQYF. Combining the CDR3 with reference TRBV5-4 and TRBJ2-7 gives the whole variable domain ETGVTQSPTHLIKTRGQQVTLRCSSQSGHNTVSWYQQALGQGPQFIFQYYREEENGRGNFPPRFSGLQFPNYSSELNVNALELDDSALYLCASSYDRAYEQYFGPGTRLTVT.

With regard to this clone: Other DNA sequences from this sample encode an identical CDR3 as well. The rearrangement links TRBV7-9 to TRBJ1-1; 8 nucleotides align to TRBD1. This CDR3 has 14 amino acids. Per the germline V gene, CDR1 is SEHNR and CDR2 is FQNEAQ (reference sequence). The J segment lost 4 bases and the V segment lost 3 bases, leaving 4 bases of the junction unmatched. The CDR3 region has the DNA TGTGCCAGCAGCTTGGGACAGGTTGGCACTGAAGCTTTCTTT. It translates to CASSLGQVGTEAFF.

For this clone: Additional DNA sequences in this sample encode the identical CDR3. The chain uses TRBV6-5 and TRBJ1-3; D gene ambiguous. Per the germline V gene, CDR1 is MNHEY and CDR2 is SVGAGI. The V end lost 5 bases, the J end lost 0 bases, and 11 bases lay between the germline ends. This CDR3 is 15 amino acids long. CDR3 sequence (DNA): TGTGCCAGCAGTCGCGGGCCCTCCTCTGGAAACACCATATATTTT. Protein sequence: CASSRGPSSGNTIYF.

V and J are TRBV28 and TRBJ2-5; D is uncertain. CDR1 and CDR2 from the germline V gene are MDHEN and SYDVKM. This CDR3 contains 11 residues. V was cut by 5 bases and J by 9 bases, with 10 bases left in between. The CDR3 sequence is CASSRREAQYF. The CDR3 nucleotides are TGTGCCAGCAGTAGGCGCGAGGCCCAGTACTTC.

This clone was found once. The junction departs from the called germline gene at one end, perhaps through a read error. The genes are TRBV5-4 and TRBJ2-7; 10 bases map to TRBD1. The CDR3 runs to 15 residues. Germline lookup yields CDR1 SGHNT and CDR2 YYREEE (reference sequence). The CDR3 here is CASSLGRDRGYEQYF. CDR3 DNA sequence: TGTGCCAGCAGTTTGGGCCGGGACAGGGGATACGAGCAGTACTTC.

The V and J genes are TRBV7-2 and TRBJ1-1; D not resolved. V was clipped by 5 bases and J by 3 bases, with 10 bases between them. This CDR3 spans 13 amino acids. The germline V gene encodes CDR1 SGHTA and CDR2 FQGNSA. CDR3 coding DNA: TGTGCCAGCAGCGAGACACTTTACACTGAAGCTTTCTTT. It specifies CASSETLYTEAFF.

The chain uses TRBV18 and TRBJ2-7, with TRBD1 identical over 7 bases. The CDR3 sequence is 13 residues long. CDR1 is KGHSH and CDR2 is LQKENI in the germline V gene. With V trimmed by 11 bases and J by 0 bases, 7 bases remained unmatched. The CDR3: CACSGTASYEQYF. In nucleotides, the CDR3 is TGTGCCTGTTCCGGGACAGCCTCCTACGAGCAGTACTTC.

J is TRBJ1-4 and V is TRBV19; D remains ambiguous. Looked up from germline, CDR1 is LNHDA and CDR2 is SQIVND (reference sequence). The V end lost 4 bases, the J end lost 1 base, and 13 bases lay between the germline ends. The CDR3 extends over 16 amino acids. This chain's CDR3 is CASSTSLSGTNEKLFF. CDR3 sequence (DNA): TGTGCCAGTAGTACGTCCCTTAGCGGAACTAATGAAAAACTGTTTTTT.

The chain joins TRBV19 to TRBJ2-7, with 8 bases identical to TRBD2. V lost 2 bases to trimming and J lost 2 bases; unmatched junction nucleotides: 8. CDR3 length: 16 residues. Germline V gene sequence: CDR1 LNHDA, CDR2 SQIVND (reference sequence). The CDR3 here is CASSISGGSIAYEQYF. For the CDR3, the DNA is TGTGCCAGTAGTATATCGGGAGGGTCGATTGCCTACGAGCAGTACTTC.

The gene calls are TRBV4-3 and TRBJ2-3; D ambiguous. The CDR3 is 12 residues long. The germline V gene has CDR1 LGHNA and CDR2 YSLEER. V lost 0 bases, J lost 7 bases, and 5 bases lay in between. The CDR3 DNA follows: TGCGCCAGCAGCCAAGATGACAATACGCAGTATTTT. This sequence encodes CASSQDDNTQYF.

This rearrangement joins TRBV30 to TRBJ1-6; no definite D call. CDR3 length: 13 amino acids. In germline, CDR1 is GTSNPN, CDR2 SVGIG (reference sequence). V was shortened by 1 base and J by 5 bases, with 6 bases between the two germline ends. For the CDR3, the DNA is TGTGCCTGGAGTGATCACAATAATTCACCCCTCCACTTT. Amino acids: CAWSDHNNSPLHF.

V gene TRBV5-4 combines with J gene TRBJ2-7; TRBD2 matches at 7 bases. The J segment lost 0 bases and the V segment lost 3 bases, leaving 3 bases of the junction unmatched. The CDR3 spans 14 residues. Germline V CDR1 and CDR2: SGHNT, YYREEE (reference sequence). The CDR3 reads CASSSGLVSYEQYF. The CDR3 DNA follows: TGTGCCAGCAGCTCTGGACTAGTCTCCTACGAGCAGTACTTC.

The J gene is TRBJ2-7, the V gene TRBV7-2, with D perhaps TRBD2 (5 bases). V was pared by 5 bases and J by 2 bases, with 13 bases between. The V gene's germline CDR1 is SGHTA and CDR2 FQGNSA. This CDR3 contains 14 residues. CDR3 nucleotides: TGTGCCAGCAGCCCAAGTCTAGCCACCTACGAGCAGTACTTC. Translated, it gives CASSPSLATYEQYF.

This clone was seen a handful of times. This sequence joins TRBV25-1 and TRBJ1-5, with TRBD1 matching 7 bases. This CDR3 has 16 amino acids. Trimming at V came to 5 bases and at J to 4 bases, leaving 11 bases not matched to a gene. The germline CDR1 and CDR2 sequences are MGHDK and SYGVNS. The CDR3 sequence: CASSSTRDSLNQPQHF. CDR3 coding DNA: TGTGCCAGCAGTAGTACTCGGGACAGTTTGAATCAGCCCCAGCATTTT.

J is TRBJ2-7 and V is TRBV21-1; the table's D call TRBD1 went unverified against the DNA. TRBV21-1 constitutes a pseudogene. The CDR3 extends over 17 amino acids. DNA for the CDR3: TGTGCCAGCAGCGCCCGGGGGACAGGGCTTGTTAGCGACGAGCAGTACTTC. Amino acids: CASSARGTGLVSDEQYF.

This chain links TRBV7-9 with TRBJ1-2; TRBD1 agrees at 8 bases. V lost 0 bases to trimming and J lost 1 base; unmatched junction nucleotides: 4. Germline values: CDR1 SEHNR, CDR2 FQNEAQ (reference sequence). CDR3 length: 16 residues. CDR3 residues: CASSLAQQGVNYGYTF. The CDR3 DNA sequence: TGTGCCAGCAGCTTAGCGCAACAGGGGGTTAACTATGGCTACACCTTC.

The CDR3 DNA follows: TGTGCCAGCAGCTTAGGGAGGACAGGGGTCCGCTCCGACTACGAGCAGTACTTC. It codes for CASSLGRTGVRSDYEQYF. This sequence joins TRBV7-9 and TRBJ2-5; 9 positions agree with TRBD1. The closer fit of TRBJ2-7 to the DNA end suggests the J call may be wrong. CDR1 is SEHNR, CDR2 FQNEAQ, per germline (reference sequence). The CDR3 runs to 18 residues.

This sequence joins TRBV5-1 and TRBJ2-3; D remains unclear. V lost 4 bases and J 4 bases, leaving 7 bases between the germline ends. There are 12 residues in the CDR3. Germline values: CDR1 SGHRS, CDR2 YFSETQ. Written as DNA, the CDR3 is TGCGCCAGCAGCCCCGTCCCAGATACGCAGTATTTT. It yields the protein CASSPVPDTQYF.

The chain carries TRBV28 and TRBJ2-3; 8 bases are shared with TRBD2. CDR3 size: 15 residues. V shed 5 bases and J 2 bases; nucleotides not matched to a gene: 6. CDR1 is MDHEN and CDR2 is SYDVKM in the germline V gene. CDR3 residues: CASSLSGGATDTQYF. The CDR3, as DNA: TGTGCCAGCAGTCTCTCGGGGGGGGCCACAGATACGCAGTATTTT.

The table lists this clone with a few counts. The V and J genes are TRBV7-3 and TRBJ2-1; 9 bases line up with TRBD2. Looked up from germline, CDR1 is SGHTA and CDR2 is FQGTGA. This CDR3 comprises 15 residues. V lost 2 bases to trimming and J lost 3 bases; unmatched junction nucleotides: 2. CDR3 sequence: CASSLAGGDYNEQFF. CDR3 nucleotides: TGTGCCAGCAGCTTAGCGGGGGGGGACTACAATGAGCAGTTCTTC.

The chain links TRBV27 to TRBJ2-1; maybe TRBD2 (6 bases). The CDR3 is made up of 15 amino acids. The ends were cut back, 2 bases at V and 8 bases at J, with 16 bases in the middle. Looked up from germline, CDR1 is MNHEY and CDR2 is SMNVEV (reference sequence). The CDR3 loop reads CASSLKGRPRDEQFF. The CDR3 DNA sequence: TGTGCCAGCAGTTTAAAAGGGAGGCCGAGGGATGAGCAGTTCTTC.

Only one count was recorded for this clone. This chain joins TRBV30 and TRBJ1-6; D call uncertain. The CDR3 is 14 residues long. V lost 3 bases and J lost 4, with 10 bases in between. The germline CDR1 and CDR2 sequences are GTSNPN and SVGIG (reference sequence). The CDR3 DNA follows: TGTGCCTGGAGAATCGAGGGATATAATTCACCCCTCCACTTT. Translation: CAWRIEGYNSPLHF.

The genes are TRBV5-1 and TRBJ2-7; D is perhaps TRBD1 (6 bases). CDR1 is SGHRS and CDR2 is YFSETQ in the germline V gene. V was trimmed by 1 base and J by 2 bases, leaving 13 bases between them. This CDR3 has 15 residues. The CDR3 is CASSLTDRPTYEQYF. The CDR3 DNA reads as TGCGCCAGCAGCTTGACAGACAGGCCCACCTACGAGCAGTACTTC.

The chain employs TRBV6-5 and TRBJ1-1, with TRBD1 as a possible D gene (5 bases). V lost 0 bases, J lost 3 bases, and 11 bases lay in between. CDR1 is MNHEY, CDR2 SVGAGI, per germline. The CDR3 contains 15 residues. This CDR3 reads CASSYSQGLYTEAFF. DNA for the CDR3: TGTGCCAGCAGTTACTCCCAGGGTTTGTACACTGAAGCTTTCTTT.

This clone showed up just a few times. This chain uses TRBV27 with TRBJ1-5, with 11 bases that match TRBD1. This CDR3 has 16 amino acids. V lost 6 bases to trimming and J lost 3 bases; unmatched junction nucleotides: 7. CDR1 is MNHEY, CDR2 SMNVEV, per germline (reference sequence). This chain's CDR3 is CASSPDRGLHNQPQHF. The CDR3 nucleotides are TGTGCCAGCAGCCCGGACAGGGGGCTTCACAATCAGCCCCAGCATTTT.

This clone was detected a few times. The chain employs TRBV6-5 and TRBJ2-7; 10 bases align to TRBD1. J was trimmed by 10 bases and V by 6 bases; bases with no gene match: 9. The CDR3 length is 13 residues. Germline loops: CDR1 MNHEY, CDR2 SVGAGI. The CDR3 DNA follows: TGTGCCAGCAGCCAGCCGGGACAGGGGAACCAGTACTTC. Translated: CASSQPGQGNQYF.

The chain combines TRBV18 with TRBJ1-5, with D tentatively TRBD1 (6 bases). Germline lookup yields CDR1 KGHSH and CDR2 LQKENI. The CDR3 runs to 14 residues. The ends were cut back, 6 bases at V and 2 bases at J, with 11 bases in the middle. Written as DNA, the CDR3 is TGTGCCAGCTCGTTGGGGGCTGGCAATCAGCCCCAGCATTTT. This gives the protein CASSLGAGNQPQHF.